This TCR beta chain was retrieved from a study of chemoradiotherapy in HPV16-positive cancers. This clone appeared a single time. No antigen is known for it. Generated by immunoSEQ multiplex PCR, the TCRdb table keeps only in-frame clones and is missing some. The sample holds nearly 9,000 clones; approximately 85% are singletons and the top ten take about 3%. Study-wide findings and caveats: HPV-specific T cells were functionally defined from only two HPV16-positive patients. Better recurrence-free survival went with HPV-responsive T-cell expansion in HPV16-positive patients. Candidate HPV-specific clones and E7-related TCR motifs grew in tumor during treatment.

Samples were taken several times over chemoradiotherapy. The source was tumor tissue, collected from a patient who underwent chemoradiotherapy. The TCR comes from a human donor with HPV-associated anogenital cancer.

For the CDR3, the DNA is TGTGCCAGCACTCCAGGTGGCTCCTACGAGCAGTACTTC. Translating it yields CASTPGGSYEQYF. The rearrangement joins TRBV6-6 to TRBJ2-7, with unresolved D. CDR1 is MNHNY and CDR2 is SVGAGI in the germline V gene (reference sequence). The CDR3 covers 13 residues. The germline V and J ends were trimmed by 7 bases and 0 bases, with 10 bases remaining between them.